This T cell receptor beta chain was identified during a study of blood T cells in healthy people across ages. The CDR3 extends over 14 amino acids. Trimming took off 3 bases at V and 3 bases at J, with 8 bases between the two ends. In the case of this clonotype: The antigen is undetermined.

Samples each yielded at least 6 micrograms of total RNA. Study-level findings and limits: Roughly linear declines in TCR beta diversity per million T cells occurred with age.

Primed by a sample-barcoded 5' primer and a J-beta primer mix, a second PCR proceeded for 7 to 11 cycles. Carrying 12 random nucleotides, a template-switch adaptor labeled each individual cDNA molecule. A single record per CDR3 protein comes from TCRdb applying MiXCR to the 5' RACE reads. The sample contains 650,000 to 1,000,000 distinct CDR3 sequences, 36% of which appear only once. The sequenced sample was blood. This TCR was recovered from a man in his late teens or twenties in good health. The chain has TRBV12-3 or TRBV12-4 and TRBJ2-2; D is perhaps TRBD1 (6 bases). Here the CDR3 reads CASSLGADTGELFF. The CDR3 DNA follows: TGTGCCAGCAGTTTGGGGGCCGACACCGGGGAGCTGTTTTTT.